This record concerns one TCR beta chain sequence. Its target is not known. The CDR3 is 13 amino acids. CDR1 is SNHLY, CDR2 FYNNEI, per germline. Trimming took off 7 bases at V and 7 bases at J, with 16 bases between the two ends. The source of the sample is a study of STAT3 mutations in large granular lymphocyte leukemia. On the study more broadly: Canonical activating STAT3 mutations were detected in roughly half of the longitudinally sequenced T-LGLL patients. More than 30% of treated T-LGLL patients showed hematologic response to immunosuppression.

Findings and limits, study-wide: Clonal expansion was inferred from samples taken at other timepoints. At least one immunodominant TCR beta clonotype appeared in every T-cell large granular lymphocyte leukemia patient. All newly emerging clones after therapy were STAT3 wild type.

The data were produced by immunoSEQ multiplex PCR, yet TCRdb's version contains in-frame clones alone and is incomplete. The sample records about 42,000 clones, roughly 81% being singletons. Sequenced: PBMCs. The chain combines TRBV2 with TRBJ1-2, with a weak D call TRBD1 (6 bases). The sequence was collected from a human donor with T large granular lymphocyte leukemia. Some clones in this sample may be carry-over from other donors' samples. Written as DNA, the CDR3 is TGTGCCAGCACCCCGGTCGCAGGGGCTGGCTACACCTTC. Amino acid sequence: CASTPVAGAGYTF. The full variable domain, rest sourced from reference TRBV2 and TRBJ1-2, is EPEVTQTPSHQVTQMGQEVILRCVPISNHLYFYWYRQILGQKVEFLVSFYNNEISEKSEIFDDQFSVERPDGSNFTLKIRSTKLEDSAMYFCASTPVAGAGYTFGSGTRLTVV.